The rows below give T cell receptor beta chains drawn from one sample of a study of control samples from healthy donors and cancer patients. Clones were sequenced by immunoSEQ multiplex PCR, and TCRdb holds only the in-frame ones, with some missing. The table has about 130,000 clones, about nine tenths seen once. Sequencing was performed on blood. These receptors were collected from a man in his forties or fifties in good health. Each CDR3 is given with its conserved first and last residue. The D gene is left open where the match is weak. Rows may omit the clone size; those that give it use once, few, many or a size class.

D gene: TRBD1; J gene: TRBJ2-5; CDR3 length: 14; clone size: NA; V gene: TRBV11-2; CDR3 DNA: TGTGCCAGCAGCTTAGGCAGGGGGACGGAGACCCAGTACTTC; CDR3 protein: CASSLGRGTETQYF
D gene: NA; J gene: TRBJ1-1; CDR3 length: 13; clone size: few; V gene: TRBV2; CDR3 DNA: TGTGCCAGCAGTGTAAACAGGGACACTGAAGCTTTCTTT; CDR3 protein: CASSVNRDTEAFF
D gene: TRBD1; J gene: TRBJ1-1; CDR3 length: 15; clone size: NA; V gene: TRBV5-1; CDR3 DNA: TGCGCCAGCGGCCGGACGACAGGGGGGGTCACTGAAGCTTTCTTT; CDR3 protein: CASGRTTGGVTEAFF
D gene: NA; J gene: TRBJ2-7; CDR3 length: 12; clone size: NA; V gene: TRBV5-1; CDR3 DNA: TGCGCCAGCAGCCCGACAGCCTACGAGCAGTACTTC; CDR3 protein: CASSPTAYEQYF
D gene: NA; J gene: TRBJ2-2; CDR3 length: 11; clone size: once; V gene: TRBV30; CDR3 DNA: TGTGCCCGGGCGTGGGGCGGGGAGCTGTTTTTT; CDR3 protein: CARAWGGELFF
D gene: TRBD1; J gene: TRBJ1-5; CDR3 length: 14; clone size: NA; V gene: TRBV5-1; CDR3 DNA: TGCGCCAGCAGCTCGACAGGGCCGGATCAGCCCCAGCATTTT; CDR3 protein: CASSSTGPDQPQHF
D gene: NA; J gene: TRBJ1-5; CDR3 length: 15; clone size: NA; V gene: TRBV10-2; CDR3 DNA: TGCGCCAGCAGTGACGGTAGACTAGCAAATCAGCCCCAGCATTTT; CDR3 protein: CASSDGRLANQPQHF
D gene: NA; J gene: TRBJ2-2; CDR3 length: 16; clone size: NA; V gene: TRBV30; CDR3 DNA: TGTGCCTGGACCTCCTGGGACGGCACGAACACCGGGGAGCTGTTTTTT; CDR3 protein: CAWTSWDGTNTGELFF
D gene: TRBD2; J gene: TRBJ2-5; CDR3 length: 16; clone size: NA; V gene: TRBV30; CDR3 DNA: TGTGCCTGGAGTGGAACCGGGACTAGCGGGCAAGAGACCCAGTACTTC; CDR3 protein: CAWSGTGTSGQETQYF
D gene: TRBD1; J gene: TRBJ1-2; CDR3 length: 16; clone size: NA; V gene: TRBV5-8; CDR3 DNA: TGTGCCAGCAGCTTTTGGACAGGGGATAGGAACTATGGCTACACCTTC; CDR3 protein: CASSFWTGDRNYGYTF
D gene: TRBD2; J gene: TRBJ2-4; CDR3 length: 15; clone size: NA; V gene: TRBV6-1; CDR3 DNA: TGTGCCAGCAGTGAAGCCGGTGTAGCGGGACTGCGCGCATACTTC; CDR3 protein: CASSEAGVAGLRAYF